The T cell receptor beta chain described here comes from a study of blood T cells in healthy people across ages (dated by TCRdb to 2013 to 2016). In the study overall: In model experiments, template switching captured roughly one uniquely barcoded TCR beta cDNA molecule for every two T cells. Age-related changes in TCR beta repertoire diversity were measured in the study by deep sequencing normalized with unique cDNA molecular identifiers. The donors were divided into four age groups: young (average about 16 years), middle-aged (roughly 40), aged (62) and long-lived (82). Donors of different ages were randomly distributed across sequencing lanes to avoid experimental bias. Using the same blood draw, the study looked at two additional independent replicas of 1 million unique cDNA reads for two donors, one aged 18 to 30 and the other aged 80 or older. Broad study findings and their caveats: The long-lived group showed more naive CD4+ T cells, fewer expanded clones and increased TCR diversity than the aged group, suggesting age selection. Donor CMV infection status was unknown, potentially confounding age-related changes in expanded clonotypes. Conclusive comparison of naive and antigen-experienced compartments was prevented by the profiling of bulk unsorted PBMCs. Observed TCR beta diversity correlated strongly with the percentage of naive T cells measured by flow cytometry. As age increased, observed TCR beta diversity per million T cells dropped in a roughly linear way, and a significant reduction was already evident by age 40. Estimates of total diversity based on one million sequenced T cells were considered lower bounds and underestimates.

Donors were 39 systemically healthy Caucasian individuals from Russia aged roughly 6 to 100 years. Each donor gave roughly 9 milliliters of peripheral blood, drawn into EDTA-treated Vacutainer tubes. Ficoll-Paque density-gradient centrifugation was used to isolate PBMCs, with at least 7 million obtained per sample. Trizol reagent was used to extract total RNA from the PBMCs, yielding at least 5 micrograms per sample. For every donor, an aliquot of PBMCs went through flow cytometry to measure the percentages of naive CD45RAhigh/CD27high T cells. Libraries came from 5' RACE. A second roughly 7 to 11 cycle PCR used a sample-barcoded 5' primer and a J-beta primer mix. A template-switch 5' adaptor carrying 12 random nucleotides introduced a unique molecular identifier onto each TCR beta cDNA molecule. Each sample yielded at least 3 million CDR3-containing paired-end reads. First-strand cDNA was synthesized from all RNA with the Mint cDNA synthesis kit, primed by a TRBC-specific oligonucleotide. Following uracil-DNA glycosylase treatment, a first 18-cycle PCR with universal primers M1SS and BC2_uni_R was performed on all cDNA. The published analysis was carried out like this. For normalization, 1 million high-quality reads were randomly selected from each sample, with every read carrying a distinct molecular identifier. Instead of being binned into consensus sequences, reads that shared molecular identifiers were thrown out. MiTCR, with a Q25 quality threshold and the strictest error-elimination algorithm, was used for CDR3 identification, clonotype clustering and error correction. A nonparametric unseen species model with Euler transformation was used to estimate a lower bound on total TCR beta diversity. TCRdb itself trimmed the public reads at Q25 with fastp, ran MiXCR and retained productive beta chains. One record per CDR3 amino acid sequence lists the most common genes and DNA. The V and J calls shown here were made by TCRdb, not taken from the authors' results. Within this sample are approximately 1,700,000 distinct CDR3 sequences, with roughly two fifths of them counted one time only. In total, the top ten clones hold about 23% of the sample.

On this clonotype: Its antigen remains undetermined. No much larger clone exists at a distance of one base, and base qualities are not known.

The V and J ends are trimmed by 0 bases and 2 bases, leaving 19 bases between them. The CDR3 runs 17 residues from the cysteine to the phenylalanine. Here the CDR3 DNA is all that survives: 51 bases in frame from base 1. CDR1 and CDR2 were assigned from the germline V gene (reference sequence) as DFQATT and SNEGSKA. This clonotype was sampled from a human donor in good health. Sequenced input: blood. The V and J genes are TRBV20-1 and TRBJ2-5; matching of 5 bases hints at TRBD2 as the D gene. CDR3 protein: CSARDDRERTVQETQYF. The nucleotide sequence is given as TGCAGTGCTAGAGACGATCGGGAAAGGACGGTACAAGAGACCCAGTACTTC.